This TCR beta chain was sequenced in a study of T cells in Graves' hyperthyroidism and ophthalmopathy. Between the trimmed V and J ends, which lost 2 bases and 6 bases, there was a span of 14 bases. The CDR3 is 16 residues long. CDR1 is MNHEY, CDR2 SMNVEV, per germline (reference sequence). TCR beta CDR3 region amplification was performed from RNA transcripts. The HTBI primer set was used in a first-round RT-PCR of the TCR CDR3. TCRdb reprocessed the multiplex PCR reads with MiXCR, giving one entry per CDR3 protein. This repertoire shows 490,000 or so distinct CDR3 sequences, approximately 20% found once; its top ten account for about 45%.

This receptor was obtained from a man aged 35 to 55 with Graves' ophthalmopathy. The J gene is TRBJ1-6, the V gene TRBV27; D is unclear. The sample was blood. The CDR3 nucleotides are TGTGCCAGCAGTTTAAGTGCTACAGCTCCTAATTCACCCCTCCACTTT. Translation: CASSLSATAPNSPLHF.